This T cell receptor (beta chain) emerged from a study of cytomegalovirus exposure and HLA in healthy donors. Remarks on this clone: The antigen is unknown.

Overall study results and limits: One later analysis reportedly identified an Asian-associated ancestry cluster that showed fewer N-insertions than the approximately 700-donor mean. A few CMV-associated chains were confirmed in vitro to be specific for CMV antigens. Sequencing depth across donors, presence/absence analyses assumed, was roughly uniform.

The PCR contained 60 Vbeta and 13 Jbeta primers. Sequencing was performed with immunoSEQ multiplex PCR; in TCRdb, only in-frame clones are kept and a portion is missing. The data show about 160,000 clones, and the top ten clones hold around 1.9%. Sequenced material: PBMCs. The receptor comes from a young man in good health and CMV-seronegative.

CDR3 sequence: CASSMSGRGSDTQYF. The CDR3 bases are TGTGCCAGTAGTATGAGCGGGAGAGGGTCAGATACGCAGTATTTT. This chain links TRBV19 with TRBJ2-3; 8 bases line up with TRBD2. Germline CDR1 LNHDA, CDR2 SQIVND (reference sequence). This CDR3 contains 15 residues. The ends lost 3 bases at V and 4 bases at J; junction bases unmatched: 6.